These 3 T cell receptor beta chains came from one sample sequenced in a study of early T cells in non-severe SARS-CoV-2 infection. TCRdb re-derived calls from the 5' RACE reads in MiXCR, one entry per CDR3 protein. The table has more than 85,000 distinct CDR3 sequences, around 13% seen once. Sequenced material: whole blood. These receptors were taken from an adult who was a healthcare worker with PCR-confirmed SARS-CoV-2 infection or an uninfected control (not recorded which).

There are many counts of this clonotype. The rearrangement joins TRBV12-3 or TRBV12-4 to TRBJ2-3, with D possibly being TRBD2 (5 bases). The CDR3 is 16 residues long. Between the trimmed V and J ends, which lost 2 bases and 2 bases, there was a span of 14 bases. CDR3 nucleotides: TGTGCCAGCAGTTTAAGGAGGCTTGACAACACAGATACGCAGTATTTT. Translation gives CASSLRRLDNTDTQYF.

This clonotype has a count of ten or more. The rearrangement links TRBV7-8 to TRBJ2-7, with D perhaps matching TRBD1 or TRBD2 (5 bases each). V dropped 4 bases and J dropped 3 bases, with 10 bases sitting between them. CDR3 length equals 13 residues. Germline V CDR1 and CDR2: SGHVS, FQNEAQ. The CDR3, as DNA: TGTGCCAGCAGCTCGGGACCCAACTACGAGCAGTACTTC. Its translation: CASSSGPNYEQYF.

The chain combines TRBV11-2 with TRBJ2-2; tentative D call: TRBD2 (6 bases). The CDR3 spans 16 residues. Germline loops: CDR1 SGHAT, CDR2 FQNNGV. V was pared by 6 bases and J by 4 bases, with 18 bases between. The CDR3, as DNA: TGTGCCAGCAGACCCGACACTCGGAGGGGCACCGGGGAGCTGTTTTTT. It yields the protein CASRPDTRRGTGELFF. Combining the CDR3 with reference TRBV11-2 and TRBJ2-2 gives the whole variable domain EAGVAQSPRYKIIEKRQSVAFWCNPISGHATLYWYQQILGQGPKLLIQFQNNGVVDDSQLPKDRFSAERLKGVDSTLKIQPAKLEDSAVYLCASRPDTRRGTGELFFGEGSRLTVL.